Below are 26 T cell receptor beta chains sequenced from a single sample in a study of T cells in Graves' hyperthyroidism and ophthalmopathy. TCR beta CDR3 region amplification was performed from RNA transcripts. The HTBI primer set served for first-round RT-PCR of the TCR CDR3. From the multiplex PCR reads, TCRdb called clonotypes with MiXCR, one entry per CDR3 protein. Here the sample spans some 600,000 distinct CDR3 sequences, approximately 13% being singletons. The specimen sequenced was blood. These receptors all come from a woman between 25 and 40 years old with Graves' hyperthyroidism that later progressed to Graves' ophthalmopathy.

This clonotype was counted between two and nine times. This chain connects TRBV9 to TRBJ1-3; D unclear. The CDR3 extends over 17 amino acids. The germline V and J ends were trimmed by 3 bases and 0 bases, with 16 bases remaining between them. Germline CDR1 and CDR2: SGDLS and YYNGEE. The CDR3, as DNA: TGTGCCAGCAGCGCCTCCGGAGAGAGGAGCTCTGGAAACACCATATATTTT. Translating gives CASSASGERSSGNTIYF.

In this sample, this clonotype turned up many times. The rearrangement uses TRBV27 and TRBJ2-3; tentatively, D is TRBD1 or TRBD2 (5 bases each). CDR3 size: 13 residues. Germline V gives CDR1 MNHEY, CDR2 SMNVEV (reference sequence). V lost 7 bases to trimming and J lost 8 bases, with 16 bases between them. CDR3 sequence: CASTPSVGGTQYF. The CDR3 DNA reads TGTGCCAGCACCCCTTCCGTTGGGGGTACGCAGTATTTT.

This clonotype was found many times. The chain carries TRBV11-2 and TRBJ1-3; D is possibly TRBD1 (6 bases). The CDR3 runs 17 residues. Trimming shortened V by 4 bases and J by 3 bases, and 19 bases separated the two germline ends. Looked up from germline, CDR1 is SGHAT and CDR2 is FQNNGV. Here the CDR3 DNA reads TGTGCCAGCAGCTCCACCAATGGGGGGCATAATGGAAACACCATATATTTT. Amino acids: CASSSTNGGHNGNTIYF.

V and J are TRBV7-3 and TRBJ2-1, with 8 bases lining up with TRBD2. This CDR3 contains 13 residues. Germline values: CDR1 SGHTA, CDR2 FQGTGA. V was pared by 5 bases and J by 8 bases, with 5 bases of the junction left unmatched. The CDR3 DNA follows: TGTGCCAGCAGCCCCTCGCGGGAGGATGAGCAGTTCTTC. This sequence encodes CASSPSREDEQFF.

The chain employs TRBV5-1 and TRBJ1-1, with 7 bases that match TRBD1. Germline V gene sequence: CDR1 SGHRS, CDR2 YFSETQ. The CDR3 runs to 17 residues. V shed 4 bases, J shed 3 bases, and the junction held 15 bases outside the gene matches. CDR3 loop: CASSQGGLPHGDTEAFF. Written as DNA, the CDR3 is TGCGCCAGCAGCCAGGGGGGGCTTCCCCACGGGGACACTGAAGCTTTCTTT.

The chain links TRBV13 to TRBJ1-6, with D possibly being TRBD1 (5 bases). In germline, CDR1 is PRHDT, CDR2 FYEKMQ (reference sequence). The V end lost 1 base, the J end lost 4 bases, and 8 bases lay between the germline ends. CDR3 length: 15 residues. The DNA of the CDR3 is TGTGCCAGCAGCTTAGAGAGGGGTTATAATTCACCCCTCCACTTT. Encoded protein: CASSLERGYNSPLHF.

This clonotype was seen many times. The V gene is TRBV9, the J gene TRBJ2-1, with D maybe TRBD2 (5 bases). The ends were cut back, 0 bases at V and 8 bases at J, with 6 bases in the middle. The CDR3 sequence is 12 residues long. Per germline, CDR1 SGDLS and CDR2 YYNGEE. CDR3 sequence (DNA): TGTGCCAGCAGCGTAGGAGGGCATGAGCAGTTCTTC. This translates into CASSVGGHEQFF.

Turning to this clonotype: A clone one base away is much larger, so this may be a read error. J is TRBJ2-1 and V is TRBV12-3 or TRBV12-4; no clear D gene. The CDR3 runs 13 residues. CDR3 sequence: CAGSLAQPNEQFF. CDR3 nucleotides: TGTGCCGGCAGTTTAGCACAACCCAATGAGCAGTTCTTC.

There are many counts of this clonotype. This chain connects TRBV2 to TRBJ2-3, with D unresolved. The V end lost 2 bases, the J end lost 2 bases, and 5 bases lay between the germline ends. There are 13 residues in the CDR3. Germline V gene sequence: CDR1 SNHLY, CDR2 FYNNEI. CDR3 amino acids: CASSETYTDTQYF. Here the CDR3 DNA reads TGTGCCAGCAGTGAAACTTACACAGATACGCAGTATTTT.

This clonotype was recorded at least ten times. The CDR3 DNA reads TGCAGTGCTAGAGACCCGGACAAAAACTATGGCTACACCTTC. Amino acid sequence: CSARDPDKNYGYTF. The chain combines TRBV20-1 with TRBJ1-2; perhaps TRBD1 as D (5 bases). The CDR3 consists of 14 residues. Per the germline V gene, CDR1 is DFQATT and CDR2 is SNEGSKA (reference sequence). The germline V and J ends were trimmed by 0 bases and 2 bases, with 10 bases remaining between them.

This clonotype was seen repeatedly, ten times or more. The chain employs TRBV9 and TRBJ2-3; D is unresolved. This CDR3 is 14 amino acids long. Trimming shortened V by 0 bases and J by 4 bases, and 9 bases separated the two germline ends. Germline values: CDR1 SGDLS, CDR2 YYNGEE. As DNA, the CDR3 is TGTGCCAGCAGCGTAGTGTCGAATCCAGATACGCAGTATTTT. Translated: CASSVVSNPDTQYF.

The chain employs TRBV19 and TRBJ1-1; a weak D match, TRBD1 (6 bases). The CDR3 covers 14 residues. Trimming took 5 bases from V and 3 from J, leaving 13 bases between them. CDR1 and CDR2 from the germline V gene are LNHDA and SQIVND (reference sequence). In DNA form, the CDR3 reads TGTGCCAGTAGTCTCGACAGGCTTTACACTGAAGCTTTCTTT. It encodes CASSLDRLYTEAFF.

As regards this clonotype: A much bigger clone sits one base away, suggesting this may be a read error. The V and J genes are TRBV6-5 and TRBJ2-2; possibly TRBD2 for D (5 bases). This CDR3 region has 15 residues. Germline V gene data show CDR1 as MNHEY and CDR2 as SVGAGI. In DNA, the CDR3 is TGTGCCAGCAGTTACGTGGTCCTCGGCACCGGGGAGCTGCTTTTT. Translating it yields CASSYVVLGTGELLF.

The chain combines TRBV19 with TRBJ1-2; TRBD1 is a possible D gene (6 bases). Germline CDR1 reads LNHDA; CDR2 reads SQIVND (reference sequence). CDR3 length: 18 amino acids. Deletions cut 5 bases from V and 5 bases from J, with 27 bases between. The CDR3 spells CASSPHPGALSPQYGYTF. The CDR3 nucleotides read TGTGCCAGTAGTCCCCACCCGGGGGCTTTATCCCCCCAGTATGGCTACACCTTC.

This clonotype showed up just a few times. This chain joins TRBV3-1 and TRBJ1-1; TRBD1 might be the D (5 bases). CDR1 LGHDT and CDR2 YNNKEL come from the germline V gene (reference sequence). The V gene lost 4 bases and the J gene lost 3 bases, with 15 bases spanning the gap. The CDR3 is 15 amino acids. The DNA for the CDR3 is TGTGCCAGCAGCCCCCGGGACGGGAGGGACACTGAAGCTTTCTTT. This gives the protein CASSPRDGRDTEAFF.

The sample holds many counts of this clonotype. This chain links TRBV6-5 with TRBJ1-1; D is unresolved. The ends were cut back, 6 bases at V and 1 base at J, with 12 bases in the middle. Germline lookup yields CDR1 MNHEY and CDR2 SVGAGI. CDR3 length equals 14 residues. CDR3 protein: CASSLHDSNTEAFF. In DNA, the CDR3 is TGTGCCAGCAGCTTACACGACTCGAACACTGAAGCTTTCTTT.

This clonotype was recorded many times. The gene calls are TRBV28 and TRBJ2-5; D uncertain. The CDR3 spans 10 residues. Deletions cut 10 bases from V and 5 bases from J, with 8 bases between. Germline CDR1 and CDR2: MDHEN and SYDVKM. The CDR3 protein is CATLGETQYF. For the CDR3, the DNA is TGTGCCACTTTGGGGGAGACCCAGTACTTC.

This clonotype has only a few counts. The chain joins TRBV11-2 to TRBJ2-7, with 11 bases matching TRBD2. The CDR3 spans 16 residues. Germline assignment: CDR1 SGHAT and CDR2 FQNNGV. Germline trimming cut 5 bases from V and 2 bases from J; bases unmatched to any gene: 8. The CDR3, as DNA: TGTGCCAGCAGCACAAGGACTAGCGGGCCTACCTACGAGCAGTACTTC. Protein: CASSTRTSGPTYEQYF. The full variable domain, its missing parts supplied by reference TRBV11-2 and TRBJ2-7, is EAGVAQSPRYKIIEKRQSVAFWCNPISGHATLYWYQQILGQGPKLLIQFQNNGVVDDSQLPKDRFSAERLKGVDSTLKIQPAKLEDSAVYLCASSTRTSGPTYEQYFGPGTRLTVT.

This clonotype was seen repeatedly, ten times or more. The gene calls are TRBV14 and TRBJ2-1; D is perhaps TRBD2 (5 bases). Looked up from germline, CDR1 is SGHDN and CDR2 is FVKESK. Trimming pared 1 base from V and 3 bases from J, leaving 19 bases between. The CDR3 has 18 amino acids. CDR3 in amino acids: CASSQVARETLSYNEQFF. The CDR3 nucleotides read TGTGCCAGCAGCCAAGTAGCAAGGGAGACTTTAAGCTACAATGAGCAGTTCTTC.

Ten or more counts support this clonotype. The chain carries TRBV28 and TRBJ2-1; 8 bases are shared with TRBD2. The CDR3 has 18 amino acids. Germline CDR1 is MDHEN and CDR2 is SYDVKM. Unmatched junction bases numbered 12, after V lost 1 base and J lost 4 bases. As DNA, the CDR3 is TGTGCCAGCAGTTTATTGGTGCCGACACTAGCGGATTACAATGAGCAGTTCTTC. Protein: CASSLLVPTLADYNEQFF.

This clonotype showed up just a few times. The rearrangement uses TRBV10-3 and TRBJ1-2, with 7 positions matching TRBD1. The germline gives CDR1 ENHRY, CDR2 SYGVKD. CDR3 length equals 14 residues. Trimming cost V 6 bases and J 5 bases; bases outside gene matches: 9. The CDR3 DNA is TGTGCCATCAGGAGACAGGGAATGGGGTATGGCTACACCTTC. Translated: CAIRRQGMGYGYTF.

This clonotype was detected only a few times. The chain carries TRBV19 and TRBJ2-5; D is perhaps TRBD1 or TRBD2 (5 bases each). The CDR3 consists of 14 residues. The V and J ends lost 2 bases and 5 bases respectively, with 12 bases between them. The V gene's germline CDR1 is LNHDA and CDR2 SQIVND (reference sequence). The CDR3 reads CASSISQGPETQYF. As DNA, the CDR3 is TGTGCCAGTAGTATATCCCAGGGACCGGAGACCCAGTACTTC.

In its sample, this clonotype was seen many times. The V gene is TRBV12-3 or TRBV12-4, the J gene TRBJ1-2, with D possibly being TRBD1 (6 bases). CDR3 size: 14 residues. Between the trimmed V and J ends, which lost 6 bases and 4 bases, there was a span of 15 bases. Here the CDR3 DNA reads TGTGCCAGCAGGGGGGCCGGTTCCATCTATGGCTACACCTTC. Translation: CASRGAGSIYGYTF.

This rearrangement joins TRBV11-3 to TRBJ2-7; D perhaps matches TRBD1 (5 bases). CDR1 SGHNT and CDR2 YENEEA come from the germline V gene. The CDR3 contains 17 residues. V dropped 0 bases and J dropped 0 bases, with 15 bases sitting between them. This CDR3 is CASSLETTGWSSYEQYF. CDR3 DNA sequence: TGTGCCAGCAGCTTAGAAACCACAGGTTGGAGCTCCTACGAGCAGTACTTC. Looking up the rest from reference TRBV11-3 and TRBJ2-7 gives the full variable domain: EAGVVQSPRYKIIEKKQPVAFWCNPISGHNTLYWYLQNLGQGPELLIRYENEEAVDDSQLPKDRFSAERLKGVDSTLKIQPAELGDSAVYLCASSLETTGWSSYEQYFGPGTRLTVT.

The chain recombines TRBV7-9 with TRBJ2-7; a weak D match, TRBD1 (6 bases). V was shortened by 5 bases and J by 3 bases, with 17 bases between the two germline ends. Germline V lookup: CDR1 SEHNR, CDR2 FQNEAQ (reference sequence). The CDR3 has 15 amino acids. The CDR3 coding sequence is TGTGCCAGCAGCACGAGCCGGGACACCAACTACGAGCAGTACTTC. Amino acids: CASSTSRDTNYEQYF.

This clonotype came up many times. The chain uses TRBV6-2 or TRBV6-3 and TRBJ2-1, with 7 bases lining up with TRBD2. CDR1 and CDR2 from the germline V gene are MNHEY and SVGEGT. CDR3 size: 18 residues. The V segment lost 0 bases and the J segment 0 bases; nucleotides outside the gene matches: 8. The DNA for the CDR3 is TGTGCCAGCAGTTACTCCCTTCTAGCGGAGGGCTCCTACAATGAGCAGTTCTTC. It yields the protein CASSYSLLAEGSYNEQFF.